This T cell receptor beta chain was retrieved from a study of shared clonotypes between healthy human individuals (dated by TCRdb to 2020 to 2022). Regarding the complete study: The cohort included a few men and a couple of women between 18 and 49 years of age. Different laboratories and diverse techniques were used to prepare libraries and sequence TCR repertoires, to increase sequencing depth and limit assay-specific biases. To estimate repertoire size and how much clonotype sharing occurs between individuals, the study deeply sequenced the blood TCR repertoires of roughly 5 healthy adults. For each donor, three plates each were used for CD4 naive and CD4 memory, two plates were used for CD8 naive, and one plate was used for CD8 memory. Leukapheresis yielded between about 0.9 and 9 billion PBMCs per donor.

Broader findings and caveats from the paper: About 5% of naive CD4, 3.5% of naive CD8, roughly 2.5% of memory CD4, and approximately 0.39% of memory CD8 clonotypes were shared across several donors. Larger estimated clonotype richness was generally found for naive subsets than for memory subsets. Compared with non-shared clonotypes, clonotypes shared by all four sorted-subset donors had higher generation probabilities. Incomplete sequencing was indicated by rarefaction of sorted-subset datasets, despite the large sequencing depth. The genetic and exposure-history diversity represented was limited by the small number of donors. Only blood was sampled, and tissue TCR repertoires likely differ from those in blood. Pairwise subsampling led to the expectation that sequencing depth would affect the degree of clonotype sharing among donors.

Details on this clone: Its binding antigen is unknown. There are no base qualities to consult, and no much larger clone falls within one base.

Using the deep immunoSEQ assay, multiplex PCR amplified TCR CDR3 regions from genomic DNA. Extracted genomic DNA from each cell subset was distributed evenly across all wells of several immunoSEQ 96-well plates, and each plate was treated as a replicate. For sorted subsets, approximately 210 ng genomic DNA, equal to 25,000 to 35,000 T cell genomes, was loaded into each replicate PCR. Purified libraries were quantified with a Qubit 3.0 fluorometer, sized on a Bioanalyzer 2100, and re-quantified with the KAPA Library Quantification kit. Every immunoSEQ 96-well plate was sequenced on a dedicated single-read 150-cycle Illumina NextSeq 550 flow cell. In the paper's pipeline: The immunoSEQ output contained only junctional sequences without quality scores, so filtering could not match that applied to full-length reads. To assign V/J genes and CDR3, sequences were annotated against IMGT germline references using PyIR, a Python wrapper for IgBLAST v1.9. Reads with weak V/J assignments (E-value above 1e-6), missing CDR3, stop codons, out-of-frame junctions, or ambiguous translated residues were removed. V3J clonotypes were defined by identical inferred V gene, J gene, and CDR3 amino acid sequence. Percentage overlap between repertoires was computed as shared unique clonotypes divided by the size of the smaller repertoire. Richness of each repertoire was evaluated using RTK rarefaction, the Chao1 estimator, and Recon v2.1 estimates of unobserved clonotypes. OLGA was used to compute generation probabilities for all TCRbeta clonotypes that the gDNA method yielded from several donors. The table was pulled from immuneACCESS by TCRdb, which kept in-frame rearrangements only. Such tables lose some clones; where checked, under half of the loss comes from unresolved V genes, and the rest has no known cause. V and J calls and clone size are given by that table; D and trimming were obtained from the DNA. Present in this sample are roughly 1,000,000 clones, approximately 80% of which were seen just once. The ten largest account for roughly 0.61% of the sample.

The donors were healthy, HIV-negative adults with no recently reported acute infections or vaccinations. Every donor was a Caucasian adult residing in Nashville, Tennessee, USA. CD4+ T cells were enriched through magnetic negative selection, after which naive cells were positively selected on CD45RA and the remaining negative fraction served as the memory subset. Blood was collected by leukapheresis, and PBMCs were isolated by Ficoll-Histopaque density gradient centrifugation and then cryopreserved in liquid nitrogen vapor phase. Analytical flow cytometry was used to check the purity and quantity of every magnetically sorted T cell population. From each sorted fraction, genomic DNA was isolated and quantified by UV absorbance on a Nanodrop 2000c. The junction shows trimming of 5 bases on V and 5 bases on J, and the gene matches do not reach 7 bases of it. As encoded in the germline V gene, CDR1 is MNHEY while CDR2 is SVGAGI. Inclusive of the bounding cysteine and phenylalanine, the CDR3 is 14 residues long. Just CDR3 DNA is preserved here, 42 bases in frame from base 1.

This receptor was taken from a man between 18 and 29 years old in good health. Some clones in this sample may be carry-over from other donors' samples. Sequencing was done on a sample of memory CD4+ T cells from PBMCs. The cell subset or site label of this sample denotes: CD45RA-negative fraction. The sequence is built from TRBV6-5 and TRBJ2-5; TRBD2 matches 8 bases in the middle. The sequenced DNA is TGTGCCAGCAGTCAGAGCGGGAGACGGGAGACCCAGTACTTC. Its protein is CASSQSGRRETQYF.